These 20 T cell receptor beta chains were all obtained from the same sample, sequenced in a study of blood T cell repertoires in COVID-19. Clones were sequenced by immunoSEQ multiplex PCR, and TCRdb holds only the in-frame ones, with some missing. The sample has about 220,000 clones, more than 75% seen once. The sequencing sample was made of peripheral blood. These receptors were obtained from a human donor in a cohort sampled during active COVID-19.

The V gene is TRBV2, the J gene TRBJ2-4, with 7 bases that match TRBD1. V shed 6 bases, J shed 0 bases, and the junction held 17 bases outside the gene matches. Germline loops: CDR1 SNHLY, CDR2 FYNNEI. CDR3 length: 19 amino acids. In DNA form, the CDR3 reads TGTGCCAGCAGCAACCGGGACAGCTTCGGAATACTAGCCAAAAACATTCAGTACTTC. This codes for CASSNRDSFGILAKNIQYF.

V and J are TRBV28 and TRBJ1-1; 7 nucleotides match TRBD1. This CDR3 has 14 residues. J lost 3 bases, V lost 7 bases, and 8 bases had no gene match. The germline V gene encodes CDR1 MDHEN and CDR2 SYDVKM. In DNA form, the CDR3 reads TGTGCCAGCAAGACAGGGTTTGCGGACACTGAAGCTTTCTTT. It specifies CASKTGFADTEAFF. The whole variable domain, filled in from reference TRBV28 and TRBJ1-1, reads DVKVTQSSRYLVKRTGEKVFLECVQDMDHENMFWYRQDPGLGLRLIYFSYDVKMKEKGDIPEGYSVSREKKERFSLILESASTNQTSMYLCASKTGFADTEAFFGQGTRLTVV.

There are a few counts of this clone. The CDR3 DNA sequence: TGTGCCAGCAGCTTAGGACGGGGAGAGACCCAGTACTTC. Protein product: CASSLGRGETQYF. The V gene is TRBV7-2, the J gene TRBJ2-5, with D possibly matching TRBD2 (5 bases). This CDR3 has 13 amino acids. V gave up 1 base and J gave up 4 bases, with 7 bases separating them. Germline V gene data show CDR1 as SGHTA and CDR2 as FQGNSA. The entire variable domain, with the rest obtained from reference TRBV7-2 and TRBJ2-5, is as follows: GAGVSQSPSNKVTEKGKDVELRCDPISGHTALYWYRQSLGQGLEFLIYFQGNSAPDKSGLPSDRFSAERTGGSVSTLTIQRTQQEDSAVYLCASSLGRGETQYFGPGTRLLVL.

The CDR3: CSVDYATNEKLFF. The CDR3 DNA is TGCAGCGTTGACTACGCAACTAATGAAAAACTGTTTTTT. This chain uses TRBV29-1 with TRBJ1-4, with D unclear. With 3 bases removed from V and 0 bases from J, the gap between germline ends came to 5 bases. The CDR3 has 13 residues. CDR1 is SQVTM, CDR2 ANQGSEA, per germline.

V and J are TRBV5-1 and TRBJ1-4; 8 nucleotides align to TRBD1. Trimming removed 4 bases from V and 4 bases from J; junction bases left unmatched: 9. Germline assignment: CDR1 SGHRS and CDR2 YFSETQ. The CDR3 runs 16 residues. The DNA for the CDR3 is TGCGCCAGCAGCCGTAGGACAGGGTATGATAATGAAAAACTGTTTTTT. This translates into CASSRRTGYDNEKLFF.

The gene calls are TRBV6-5 and TRBJ2-1; 10 bases match TRBD2. The CDR3 contains 14 residues. Germline loops: CDR1 MNHEY, CDR2 SVGAGI. The junction had 5 bases not matched to a gene; V was cut back by 7 bases and J by 5 bases. CDR3 coding DNA: TGTGCCAGCATAAAGAGCGGGAGGGACAATGAGCAGTTCTTC. Its protein product is CASIKSGRDNEQFF.

The genes are TRBV5-1 and TRBJ1-2, with D maybe TRBD1 (5 bases). This CDR3 region has 14 residues. The V and J ends lost 0 bases and 4 bases respectively, with 10 bases between them. Germline V gene data show CDR1 as SGHRS and CDR2 as YFSETQ. CDR3 in amino acids: CASSLEGEGYGYTF. The CDR3 DNA follows: TGCGCCAGCAGCTTGGAAGGGGAGGGCTATGGCTACACCTTC.

This clone was observed a single time. V and J are TRBV7-2 and TRBJ1-2; perhaps TRBD1 as D (5 bases). Deletions cut 4 bases from V and 0 bases from J, with 12 bases between. The CDR3 has 15 residues. CDR1 SGHTA and CDR2 FQGNSA come from the germline V gene. CDR3 in DNA: TGTGCCAGCAGCTCGACAGCGACGACTAACTATGGCTACACCTTC. Translated: CASSSTATTNYGYTF.

The count of this clone is one. The chain is built from TRBV28 and TRBJ1-3, with a possible D match to TRBD1 (5 bases). Trimming took off 4 bases at V and 4 bases at J, with 14 bases between the two ends. Germline loops: CDR1 MDHEN, CDR2 SYDVKM. The CDR3 runs to 15 residues. CDR3 nucleotide sequence: TGTGCCAGCAGTTCACCCAGGGTTTCAGGAAACACCATATATTTT. This gives the protein CASSSPRVSGNTIYF.

V is TRBV19 and J is TRBJ2-1; 12 nucleotides agree with TRBD2. The germline gives CDR1 LNHDA, CDR2 SQIVND (reference sequence). This CDR3 is built from 15 residues. The ends lost 6 bases at V and 6 bases at J; junction bases unmatched: 6. The CDR3 loop is CASSTSGRISNEQFF. CDR3 nucleotides: TGTGCCAGTAGCACTAGCGGGAGGATCAGCAATGAGCAGTTCTTC. The entire variable domain, with the rest obtained from reference TRBV19 and TRBJ2-1, is as follows: DGGITQSPKYLFRKEGQNVTLSCEQNLNHDAMYWYRQDPGQGLRLIYYSQIVNDFQKGDIAEGYSVSREKKESFPLTVTSAQKNPTAFYLCASSTSGRISNEQFFGPGTRLTVL.

The CDR3 sequence is CASKATGGPYGEQFF. The CDR3 DNA is TGTGCCAGCAAAGCAACGGGGGGGCCCTACGGTGAGCAGTTCTTC. The chain combines TRBV2 with TRBJ2-1; TRBD2 agrees at 8 bases. V lost 7 bases to trimming and J lost 9 bases; unmatched junction nucleotides: 14. CDR3 length equals 15 residues. Germline loops: CDR1 SNHLY, CDR2 FYNNEI.

The chain is built from TRBV4-2 and TRBJ1-3; no reliable D call. Germline loops: CDR1 LGHNA, CDR2 YNFKEQ. The germline V and J ends were trimmed by 2 bases and 0 bases, with 5 bases remaining between them. This CDR3 has 14 residues. CDR3 DNA sequence: TGTGCCAGCAGCCAACGGGGCTCTGGAAACACCATATATTTT. Protein: CASSQRGSGNTIYF.

CDR3 DNA: TGTGCCAGCAGCCCAGGGACAGGGGTCGTTGTCGTGCCCTACTACGAGCAGTACTTC. This translates into CASSPGTGVVVVPYYEQYF. The chain has TRBV5-6 and TRBJ2-7, with 10 bases fitting TRBD1. In germline, CDR1 is SGHDT, CDR2 YYEEEE. This CDR3 contains 19 residues. V gave up 4 bases and J gave up 3 bases; unmatched junction bases: 19. The full variable domain, rest sourced from reference TRBV5-6 and TRBJ2-7, is DAGVTQSPTHLIKTRGQQVTLRCSPKSGHDTVSWYQQALGQGPQFIFQYYEEEERQRGNFPDRFSGHQFPNYSSELNVNALLLGDSALYLCASSPGTGVVVVPYYEQYFGPGTRLTVT.

The chain has TRBV27 and TRBJ2-7; tentative D call: TRBD1 (6 bases). Deletions cut 8 bases from V and 1 base from J, with 15 bases between. Looked up from germline, CDR1 is MNHEY and CDR2 is SMNVEV (reference sequence). This CDR3 comprises 14 residues. DNA of the CDR3: TGTGCCAGCGGAATAGGGGGTTATTCCTACGAGCAGTACTTC. It yields the protein CASGIGGYSYEQYF.

The gene calls are TRBV4-3 and TRBJ1-4; 7 bases align to TRBD1. The CDR3 length is 15 residues. Germline trimming cut 0 bases from V and 8 bases from J; bases unmatched to any gene: 6. Per the germline V gene, CDR1 is LGHNA and CDR2 is YSLEER. The CDR3 DNA reads as TGCGCCAGCAGCCAAGATTACAGGGGTGGGGAAAAACTGTTTTTT. Translated, it gives CASSQDYRGGEKLFF.

This chain uses TRBV18 with TRBJ1-2, with 7 positions matching TRBD1. The junction had 14 bases not matched to a gene; V was cut back by 2 bases and J by 5 bases. This CDR3 region has 17 residues. The germline V gene encodes CDR1 KGHSH and CDR2 LQKENI. The CDR3 loop is CASSPYSSGQEDYGYTF. DNA for the CDR3: TGTGCCAGCTCACCATATAGCTCTGGACAGGAGGATTATGGCTACACCTTC. The full variable domain, its missing parts supplied by reference TRBV18 and TRBJ1-2, is NAGVMQNPRHLVRRRGQEARLRCSPMKGHSHVYWYRQLPEEGLKFMVYLQKENIIDESGMPKERFSAEFPKEGPSILRIQQVVRGDSAAYFCASSPYSSGQEDYGYTFGSGTRLTVV.

This clone was seen once. The gene calls are TRBV28 and TRBJ1-2, with a possible D match to TRBD1 (6 bases). Germline V gene sequence: CDR1 MDHEN, CDR2 SYDVKM. Trimming shortened V by 6 bases and J by 6 bases, and 14 bases separated the two germline ends. CDR3 length equals 13 residues. The CDR3 here is CASSGTMADGYTF. In nucleotides, the CDR3 is TGTGCCAGCAGCGGGACAATGGCGGATGGCTACACCTTC.

The gene calls are TRBV20-1 and TRBJ2-3; 7 bases are a match to TRBD2. Germline V gene data show CDR1 as DFQATT and CDR2 as SNEGSKA (reference sequence). J was trimmed by 4 bases and V by 3 bases; bases with no gene match: 4. CDR3 length: 13 residues. The CDR3 spells CSASRLAADTQYF. The CDR3 region has the DNA TGCAGTGCTAGTAGGCTAGCGGCAGATACGCAGTATTTT.

V and J are TRBV3-1 (or the pseudogene TRBV3-2) and TRBJ2-2; 7 nucleotides line up with TRBD1. V lost 4 bases to trimming and J lost 3 bases; unmatched junction nucleotides: 11. There are 17 residues in the CDR3. In germline, CDR1 is LGHDT, CDR2 YNNKEL (reference sequence). This CDR3 reads CASSPATGTAYTGELFF. The DNA for the CDR3 is TGTGCCAGCAGCCCAGCCACCGGGACAGCCTACACCGGGGAGCTGTTTTTT.

This chain uses TRBV3-1 (or the pseudogene TRBV3-2) with TRBJ1-5; D unclear. V lost 1 base and J lost 4, with 8 bases in between. CDR3 length: 14 residues. CDR1 and CDR2 (germline): LGHDT, YNNKEL (reference sequence). CDR3 residues: CASSQGAANQPQHF. In DNA, the CDR3 is TGTGCCAGCAGCCAAGGGGCAGCAAATCAGCCCCAGCATTTT.